One sample yielded the 32 T cell receptor beta chains listed below, sequenced in a study of Graves' ophthalmopathy and Graves' hyperthyroidism. Investigators amplified TCR beta CDR3 regions from RNA transcripts. HTBI primers were used in a first-round RT-PCR, which preceded a second-round multiplex PCR. TCRdb re-derived calls from the multiplex PCR reads in MiXCR, one entry per CDR3 protein. Here the sample spans 500,000 to 600,000 distinct CDR3 sequences, about two fifths being singletons. Sample: peripheral blood or thyroid tissue (not recorded which). The receptors were gathered from an adult man with Graves' hyperthyroidism.

This clonotype showed up many times. CDR3 coding DNA: TGTGCCAGCAGCCGGACGGAAAACTATGGCTACACCTTC. Its protein product is CASSRTENYGYTF. The rearrangement joins TRBV12-3 or TRBV12-4 to TRBJ1-2; D unresolved. The CDR3 runs to 13 residues. V lost 6 bases to trimming and J lost 2 bases, with 10 bases between them.

In the case of this clonotype: Its ends do not fully match the called genes, so a read error is possible. The J gene is TRBJ2-2, the V gene TRBV14; tentatively, D is TRBD1 (5 bases). This CDR3 has 17 amino acids. In germline, CDR1 is SGHDN, CDR2 FVKESK. Here the CDR3 reads CASGQDKGLVNTGELFF. The CDR3 bases are TGTGCCAGCGGCCAAGATAAGGGGCTTGTGAACACCGGGGAGCTGTTTTTT.

This clonotype has ten or more counts. The chain employs TRBV7-9 and TRBJ2-7, with D perhaps given as TRBD1 or TRBD2 (5 bases each). This CDR3 spans 15 amino acids. V was pared by 5 bases and J by 9 bases, with 23 bases between. From germline, CDR1 is SEHNR and CDR2 FQNEAQ (reference sequence). The CDR3 coding sequence is TGTGCCAGCAGCCCTAAGGGACCGAGGAACCTAGGGCAGTACTTC. It translates to CASSPKGPRNLGQYF.

Turning to this clonotype: A much more abundant neighbour one base away suggests this may be a read error. The CDR3 end shows no conserved phenylalanine or tryptophan, and so a read error is likely. This chain connects TRBV15 to TRBJ2-5, with D tentatively TRBD2 (6 bases). This CDR3 spans 14 amino acids. From germline, CDR1 is LNHNV and CDR2 YYDKDF (reference sequence). Trimming removed 2 bases from V and 0 bases from J, with 7 bases in between. The CDR3 here is CATSRTGDQETQYL. Here the CDR3 DNA reads TGTGCCACCAGCAGAACGGGAGACCAAGAGACCCAGTACCTC.

V is TRBV2 and J is TRBJ1-1; D remains ambiguous. The CDR3 runs to 15 residues. The germline V gene has CDR1 SNHLY and CDR2 FYNNEI. Trimming removed 5 bases at V and 3 bases at J, with 16 bases between. The DNA of the CDR3 is TGTGCCAGCAGTTTAATCGGGGAAGTCGACACTGAAGCTTTCTTT. Protein: CASSLIGEVDTEAFF.

The J gene is TRBJ2-5, the V gene TRBV14, with 10 bases aligning to TRBD2. The germline V gene encodes CDR1 SGHDN and CDR2 FVKESK. V dropped 2 bases and J dropped 5; count of bases not matched to a gene: 8. The CDR3 runs to 16 residues. CDR3 sequence (DNA): TGTGCCAGCAGCCAATGGGTGCTAGCGGGAGATGAGACCCAGTACTTC. Protein sequence: CASSQWVLAGDETQYF.

This clonotype has at least ten counts. This chain joins TRBV20-1 and TRBJ2-7, with 11 bases that match TRBD1. From germline, CDR1 is DFQATT and CDR2 SNEGSKA (reference sequence). The CDR3 totals 14 residues. The junction had 2 bases not matched to a gene; V was cut back by 0 bases and J by 4 bases. The CDR3 region is CSARDGTGGYEQYF. The CDR3 nucleotides read TGCAGTGCTAGAGATGGGACAGGGGGTTACGAGCAGTACTTC.

This clonotype was counted at least ten times. This rearrangement joins TRBV11-2 to TRBJ2-5; D is possibly TRBD2 (6 bases). Germline V CDR1 and CDR2: SGHAT, FQNNGV. The CDR3 runs to 15 residues. V lost 0 bases to trimming and J lost 5 bases, with 13 bases between them. DNA of the CDR3: TGTGCCAGCAGCTTAGATAGCTGGAGGGCGGAGACCCAGTACTTC. Translation: CASSLDSWRAETQYF.

In DNA, the CDR3 is TGTGCCAGCAGCCAAACCCAGAGGGGGAGCAATCAGCCCCAGCATTTT. Translated: CASSQTQRGSNQPQHF. This sequence joins TRBV5-5 and TRBJ1-5, with a possible D match to TRBD1 (6 bases). CDR1 is SGHKS and CDR2 is YYEKEE in the germline V gene (reference sequence). The V gene lost 4 bases and the J gene lost 1 base, with 15 bases spanning the gap. This CDR3 comprises 16 residues.

V is TRBV11-2 and J is TRBJ1-2; D possibly corresponds to TRBD1 (5 bases). The CDR3 has 15 amino acids. The ends were cut back, 4 bases at V and 5 bases at J, with 17 bases in the middle. From germline, CDR1 is SGHAT and CDR2 FQNNGV. This CDR3 reads CASSSEGQGRYGYTF. The DNA for the CDR3 is TGTGCCAGCAGCTCAGAAGGTCAGGGACGGTATGGCTACACCTTC. Full variable domain (outside the CDR3, taken from reference TRBV11-2 and TRBJ1-2): EAGVAQSPRYKIIEKRQSVAFWCNPISGHATLYWYQQILGQGPKLLIQFQNNGVVDDSQLPKDRFSAERLKGVDSTLKIQPAKLEDSAVYLCASSSEGQGRYGYTFGSGTRLTVV.

This clonotype occurred many times. DNA for the CDR3: TGTGCCAGCAGTTCCCCCTTCCGGGACAGGGGGCGGAATTCACCCCTCCACTTT. It yields the protein CASSSPFRDRGRNSPLHF. The chain couples TRBV6-5 to TRBJ1-6; 12 positions match TRBD1. The CDR3 contains 18 residues. Per germline, CDR1 MNHEY and CDR2 SVGAGI. Germline trimming cut 4 bases from V and 7 bases from J; bases unmatched to any gene: 11.

This clonotype came up many times. The chain joins TRBV29-1 to TRBJ2-7; 8 bases are a match to TRBD2. V lost 4 bases and J lost 2; bases outside the gene matches: 4. In germline, CDR1 is SQVTM, CDR2 ANQGSEA. The CDR3 contains 13 residues. The CDR3 sequence: CSVVGGRTYEQYF. In DNA form, the CDR3 reads TGCAGCGTTGTAGGCGGGAGGACCTACGAGCAGTACTTC.

Remarks on this clonotype: Because the CDR3 is missing its conserved closing phenylalanine or tryptophan, this is likely a read error. V usage is TRBV9 and J usage is TRBJ1-1, with TRBD1 as a possible D gene (5 bases). The germline CDR1 and CDR2 sequences are SGDLS and YYNGEE. The CDR3 runs to 13 residues. Trimming left V 3 bases short and J 6 bases short, with 12 bases between. CDR3 nucleotide sequence: TGTGCCAGCAGCGGAGCAGGGAGGGCTGAAGCTTTCTCT. Translating it yields CASSGAGRAEAFS.

The chain links TRBV2 to TRBJ1-2; 7 nucleotides align to TRBD1. The J segment lost 4 bases and the V segment lost 2 bases, leaving 4 bases of the junction unmatched. Germline CDR1 and CDR2: SNHLY and FYNNEI. This CDR3 has 14 amino acids. The CDR3 nucleotides read TGTGCCAGCAGTGAACCGGGACAGTCCTATGGCTACACCTTC. It is translated as CASSEPGQSYGYTF.

There are many counts of this clonotype. The V gene is TRBV20-1, the J gene TRBJ2-6; D gene uncertain. Germline V CDR1 and CDR2: DFQATT, SNEGSKA (reference sequence). Trimming cost V 1 base and J 0 bases, with 7 bases left between them. The CDR3 consists of 15 residues. CDR3 sequence: CSARVPDSGANVLTF. CDR3 DNA: TGCAGTGCTAGAGTTCCGGACTCTGGGGCCAACGTCCTGACTTTC.

In regard to this clonotype: This may arise from a read error, as a much more abundant clone is one base away. The chain couples TRBV6-1 to TRBJ2-2; D is ambiguous. Germline CDR1 reads MNHNS; CDR2 reads SASEGT. The CDR3 length is 8 residues. The V gene lost 10 bases and the J gene lost 6 bases, with 0 bases spanning the gap. The CDR3 coding sequence is TGTGCCACCGGGGAGCTGTTTTTT. This codes for CATGELFF.

The V gene is TRBV10-3, the J gene TRBJ1-5, with D hard to call. In germline, CDR1 is ENHRY, CDR2 SYGVKD. Trimming removed 5 bases at V and 11 bases at J, with 7 bases between. This CDR3 has 10 residues. The CDR3 protein is CAISKSTQHF. CDR3 DNA sequence: TGTGCCATCAGTAAATCGACCCAGCATTTT.

This clonotype appeared a single time. V is TRBV2 and J is TRBJ2-2, with 13 bases lining up with TRBD2. Trimming took 6 bases from V and 1 from J; bases not matched to a gene: 11. Per the germline V gene, CDR1 is SNHLY and CDR2 is FYNNEI. The CDR3 is 19 residues long. The DNA for the CDR3 is TGTGCCAGCAGCCGAACGAGACTAGCGGGGGGCAAGAACACCGGGGAGCTGTTTTTT. It is translated as CASSRTRLAGGKNTGELFF.

This clonotype was detected only once. The chain combines TRBV7-9 with TRBJ2-7; 8 nucleotides line up with TRBD2. This CDR3 comprises 15 residues. Germline CDR1 and CDR2: SEHNR and FQNEAQ (reference sequence). With 1 base clipped from V and 7 bases from J, the junction kept 9 bases outside the gene matches. The CDR3 loop is CASSLDVGRGGEQYF. In DNA, the CDR3 is TGTGCCAGCAGCTTAGATGTCGGGAGGGGGGGTGAGCAGTACTTC.

V usage is TRBV7-9 and J usage is TRBJ1-2, with 7 bases identical to TRBD1. With V trimmed by 3 bases and J by 6 bases, 13 bases remained unmatched. This CDR3 comprises 16 residues. Germline CDR1 and CDR2: SEHNR and FQNEAQ (reference sequence). Here the CDR3 reads CASSLGRGGSNNGYTF. In nucleotides, the CDR3 is TGTGCCAGCAGCTTGGGCAGGGGGGGTTCGAACAATGGCTACACCTTC.

The chain carries TRBV10-2 and TRBJ1-2; TRBD1 agrees at 7 bases. The CDR3 has 14 amino acids. Germline CDR1 WSHSY, CDR2 SAAADI. V dropped 3 bases and J dropped 8; count of bases not matched to a gene: 9. The CDR3 is CASSEVLRGRGYTF. The CDR3 bases are TGCGCCAGCAGTGAAGTGCTTAGGGGGCGCGGCTACACCTTC.

The chain couples TRBV7-9 to TRBJ2-7; D is ambiguous. Germline CDR1 SEHNR, CDR2 FQNEAQ (reference sequence). V shed 3 bases and J shed 7 bases, with 13 bases lying between them. The CDR3 consists of 13 residues. The CDR3 bases are TGTGCCAGCAGCTTGTCCCCCGATCGGGAGCAGTACTTC. Translation gives CASSLSPDREQYF.

A word on this clonotype: Because it lacks the conserved phenylalanine or tryptophan at the end, this CDR3 is likely a read error. The chain has TRBV5-1 and TRBJ1-1, with a weak D call TRBD1 (5 bases). Germline-derived CDR1 and CDR2 are SGHRS and YFSETQ. This CDR3 spans 16 amino acids. In nucleotides, the CDR3 is TGCGCCAGCAGTTTGGGAACAGGCCGACGAGGCACTGAAGCTTTCCTT. Amino acids: CASSLGTGRRGTEAFL.

This clonotype was seen many times. The genes are TRBV10-3 and TRBJ2-5; 7 positions match TRBD2. Trimming took 5 bases from V and 5 from J; bases not matched to a gene: 8. Looked up from germline, CDR1 is ENHRY and CDR2 is SYGVKD. The CDR3 has 14 amino acids. The CDR3 loop reads CAISLSRGGETQYF. CDR3 in DNA: TGTGCCATCAGTTTGTCACGGGGAGGGGAGACCCAGTACTTC.

This clonotype was detected many times. The J gene is TRBJ1-4, the V gene TRBV4-2; D gene uncertain. The CDR3 loop spans 12 amino acids. V lost 1 base and J 14 bases, leaving 11 bases between the germline ends. Germline CDR1 is LGHNA and CDR2 is YNFKEQ. CDR3 sequence reads: CASSQGATALFF. CDR3 coding DNA: TGTGCCAGCAGCCAAGGGGCAACAGCTCTGTTTTTT.

This clonotype showed up many times. The chain employs TRBV6-1 and TRBJ1-1, with D perhaps TRBD1 (5 bases). The V end lost 8 bases, the J end lost 0 bases, and 10 bases lay between the germline ends. From germline, CDR1 is MNHNS and CDR2 SASEGT. CDR3 length: 13 residues. The CDR3 coding sequence is TGTGCCAGCGTCCTGACAGTGAACACTGAAGCTTTCTTT. Translation: CASVLTVNTEAFF.

The chain combines TRBV12-3 or TRBV12-4 with TRBJ1-6; perhaps TRBD1 as D (5 bases). The V and J ends lost 6 bases and 7 bases respectively, with 25 bases between them. This CDR3 contains 18 residues. The CDR3 loop is CASSQDGGSGTPNSPLHF. The CDR3 nucleotides are TGTGCCAGCAGCCAAGATGGGGGGTCAGGGACCCCGAATTCACCCCTCCACTTT.

This clonotype has at least ten counts. The CDR3 loop is CASSVGFNSNQPQHF. CDR3 nucleotide sequence: TGTGCCAGCAGTGTAGGGTTCAATAGCAATCAGCCCCAGCATTTT. The chain joins TRBV2 to TRBJ1-5; D gene uncertain. The V gene's germline CDR1 is SNHLY and CDR2 FYNNEI. CDR3 length: 15 amino acids. Between the trimmed V and J ends, which lost 4 bases and 0 bases, there was a span of 10 bases.

As concerns this clonotype: Since a much larger clone is just one base distant, this may be a read error. The rearrangement joins TRBV10-3 to TRBJ2-5; D possibly corresponds to TRBD2 (6 bases). CDR1 and CDR2 from the germline V gene are ENHRY and SYGVKD. CDR3 length: 15 amino acids. V lost 2 bases and J lost 2, with 12 bases in between. This CDR3 is CAISEASGLQETQYF. The DNA for the CDR3 is TGTGCCATCAGTGAGGCTTCGGGACTGCAAGAGACCCAGTACTTC.

This clonotype was seen a few times. The rearrangement joins TRBV7-8 to TRBJ2-7; the D is unclear. V was pared by 1 base and J by 2 bases, with 9 bases between. CDR3 length: 14 amino acids. Germline V CDR1 and CDR2: SGHVS, FQNEAQ. The CDR3 region has the DNA TGTGCCAGCAGCTTAGGCGCCACTACCTACGAGCAGTACTTC. Translating gives CASSLGATTYEQYF.

About this clonotype: The DNA is left out, because the CDR3 cannot be placed on it with certainty; the CDR3 is given as TCRdb lists it. The chain recombines TRBV25-1 with TRBJ2-5; TRBD2 is the table's D call, not checked against the DNA. The CDR3 has 20 amino acids, counting both end residues. CDR1 is MGHDK and CDR2 is SYGVNS in the germline V gene. The CDR3 reads CASSFYICSASRLARETQYF.

This clonotype was detected many times. The chain is built from TRBV12-3 or TRBV12-4 and TRBJ2-7; D gene uncertain. The CDR3 totals 14 residues. V shed 4 bases and J shed 0 bases, with 10 bases lying between them. The CDR3 loop is CASSSPPLSYEQYF. As DNA, the CDR3 is TGTGCCAGCAGTTCCCCTCCCCTCTCCTACGAGCAGTACTTC.